This T cell receptor beta chain was identified in a study of memory CD4+ T cells and cytomegalovirus serostatus. The table came from immunoSEQ multiplex PCR; TCRdb's copy has only in-frame clones and leaves some out. Among 60,000 or so clones listed, roughly 84% were seen once. The sort gate was single viable CD3+CD4+CD8-CD45RO+ cells for memory CD4+ T cells. Positive selection with CD4 microbeads enriched total CD4+ T cells. Trimming took 6 bases from V and 7 from J; bases not matched to a gene: 11. Germline CDR1 is SQVTM and CDR2 is ANQGSEA. CDR3 length equals 14 residues. The TCR sequence derives from an adult in good health and CMV-seronegative. Some clones in this sample may be carry-over from other donors' samples. The rearrangement joins TRBV29-1 to TRBJ1-2; 10 bases are shared with TRBD1. Input material: memory CD4+ T cells from blood. CDR3 residues: CSVTETGGLLGYTF. The CDR3 nucleotides read TGCAGCGTAACCGAGACAGGGGGCTTGCTTGGCTACACCTTC.